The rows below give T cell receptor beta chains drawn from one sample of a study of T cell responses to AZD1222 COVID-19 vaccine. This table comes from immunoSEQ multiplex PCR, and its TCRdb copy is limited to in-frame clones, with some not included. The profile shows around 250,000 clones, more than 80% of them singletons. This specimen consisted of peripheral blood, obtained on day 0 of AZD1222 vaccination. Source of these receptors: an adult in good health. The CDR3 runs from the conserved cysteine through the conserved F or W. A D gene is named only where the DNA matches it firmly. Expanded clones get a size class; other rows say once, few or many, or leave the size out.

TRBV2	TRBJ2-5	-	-	CASIRDGTQYF	TGTGCCAGCATCAGGGATGGGACCCAGTACTTC
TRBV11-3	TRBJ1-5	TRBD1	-	CASSLAPGGLEMSNQPQHF	TGTGCCAGCAGCTTAGCTCCAGGGGGCTTGGAAATGAGCAATCAGCCCCAGCATTTT
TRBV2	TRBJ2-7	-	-	CASTGDFTYEQYF	TGTGCCAGCACCGGGGACTTCACCTACGAGCAGTACTTC
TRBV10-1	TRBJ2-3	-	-	CASSGSKTDTQYF	TGCGCCAGCAGTGGCTCTAAGACAGATACGCAGTATTTT
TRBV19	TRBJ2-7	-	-	CASSIMGGGEQYF	TGTGCCAGTAGTATAATGGGAGGGGGTGAGCAGTACTTC
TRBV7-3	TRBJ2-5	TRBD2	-	CASSPSGLAGLETQYF	TGTGCCAGCAGCCCAAGTGGACTAGCAGGTTTAGAGACCCAGTACTTC
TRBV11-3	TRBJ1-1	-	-	CASSLNGLTEAFF	TGTGCCAGCAGCCTCAACGGTCTAACTGAAGCTTTCTTT
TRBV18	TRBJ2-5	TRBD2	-	CASSPEPGGYQETQYF	TGTGCCAGCTCACCGGAGCCGGGGGGGTACCAAGAGACCCAGTACTTC
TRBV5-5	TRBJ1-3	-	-	CASSLADGNTIYF	TGTGCCAGCAGCTTGGCCGATGGAAACACCATATATTTT
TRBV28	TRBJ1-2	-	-	CASTRIWTDGYTF	TGTGCCAGCACCCGTATTTGGACAGATGGCTACACCTTC
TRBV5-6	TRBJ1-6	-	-	CATYYNFSPLHF	TGTGCCACCTACTATAACTTTTCACCCCTCCACTTT
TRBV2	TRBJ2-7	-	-	CASSDFRVGEQYF	TGTGCCAGCAGTGACTTCAGGGTGGGCGAGCAGTACTTC
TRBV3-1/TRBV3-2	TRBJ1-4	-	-	CASSQEGRFGKLFF	TGTGCCAGCAGCCAAGAAGGGAGGTTCGGAAAACTGTTTTTT
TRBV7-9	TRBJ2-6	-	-	CASSPRWPDNVLTF	TGTGCCAGCAGCCCCCGCTGGCCCGATAACGTCCTGACTTTC
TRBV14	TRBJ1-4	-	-	CASSQGSLWTNEKLFF	TGTGCCAGCAGCCAAGGGTCCCTGTGGACTAATGAAAAACTGTTTTTT
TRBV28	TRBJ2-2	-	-	CASSSGQNTGELFF	TGTGCCAGCAGTTCGGGACAGAACACCGGGGAGCTGTTTTTT
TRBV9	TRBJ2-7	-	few	CASSVTSQNYEQYF	TGTGCCAGCAGCGTAACTAGTCAGAACTACGAGCAGTACTTC
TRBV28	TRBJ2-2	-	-	CASSPRWGGELFF	TGTGCCAGCAGCCCTCGATGGGGCGGGGAGCTGTTTTTT
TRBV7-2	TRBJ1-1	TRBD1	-	CASSPQGSRTEAFF	TGTGCCAGCAGCCCACAGGGGAGTCGGACTGAAGCTTTCTTT
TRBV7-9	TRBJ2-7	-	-	CASQDILSSYEQYF	TGTGCCAGCCAAGACATATTAAGCTCCTACGAGCAGTACTTC
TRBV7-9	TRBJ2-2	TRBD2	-	CASSLTLAGGTGELFF	TGTGCCAGCAGCCTAACGCTAGCGGGAGGGACCGGGGAGCTGTTTTTT
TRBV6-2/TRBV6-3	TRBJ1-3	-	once	CASSYSSLNGNTIYF	TGTGCCAGCAGTTACTCCTCCCTCAATGGAAACACCATATATTTT
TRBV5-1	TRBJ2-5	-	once	CASSKGASTQETQYF	TGCGCCAGCAGCAAGGGCGCTAGCACCCAAGAGACCCAGTACTTC
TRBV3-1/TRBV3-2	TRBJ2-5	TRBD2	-	CASSQGARLAGGETQYF	TGTGCCAGCAGCCAAGGGGCTAGACTAGCGGGTGGGGAGACCCAGTACTTC
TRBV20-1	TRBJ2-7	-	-	CSARDRQGEGF	TGCAGTGCTAGAGATCGGCAGGGAGAGGGCTTC
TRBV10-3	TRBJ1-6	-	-	CAISASNSPLHF	TGTGCCATCAGTGCCAGTAATTCACCCCTCCACTTT
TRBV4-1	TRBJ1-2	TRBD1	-	CASSLSVGTGISGYTF	TGCGCCAGCAGCCTCTCTGTGGGGACAGGGATCTCGGGCTACACCTTC
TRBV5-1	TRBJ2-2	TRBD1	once	CASKAGGFGELFF	TGCGCCAGCAAAGCAGGGGGCTTCGGGGAGCTGTTTTTT
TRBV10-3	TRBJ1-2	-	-	CAISPQGSASNYGYTF	TGTGCCATCAGCCCCCAAGGGAGCGCTTCTAACTATGGCTACACCTTC